This entry lists 19 T cell receptor beta chains sequenced from one sample in a study of CD8 T cells in Susac syndrome. Reverse transcription of 0.5 to 1 ug RNA used random hexamers. TCRdb reprocessed the immunoSEQ multiplex PCR reads with MiXCR, giving one entry per CDR3 protein. The data hold 150,000 to 200,000 distinct CDR3 sequences, with around 93% observed a single time. Sequenced input: CD4+ T cells from PBMCs. The receptors derive from a human donor in good health.

In its sample, this clonotype was seen once. The V gene is TRBV20-1, the J gene TRBJ2-3; D ambiguous. V lost 1 base and J lost 1, with 6 bases in between. The CDR3 contains 13 residues. Germline CDR1 and CDR2: DFQATT and SNEGSKA (reference sequence). The chain's CDR3 is CSARVVGTDTQYF. The CDR3 DNA reads TGCAGTGCTAGAGTCGTGGGCACAGATACGCAGTATTTT.

This chain links TRBV9 with TRBJ1-2; the D is unclear. This CDR3 region has 17 residues. Trimming removed 3 bases at V and 0 bases at J, with 18 bases between. Germline V gives CDR1 SGDLS, CDR2 YYNGEE. CDR3 in amino acids: CASSERPDADSNYGYTF. Written as DNA, the CDR3 is TGTGCCAGCAGCGAGAGACCTGATGCAGACTCTAACTATGGCTACACCTTC.

The V call is TRBV4-3, the J call TRBJ1-1; 7 bases agree with TRBD1. This CDR3 comprises 17 residues. V was clipped by 0 bases and J by 0 bases; unmatched bases: 7. Per germline, CDR1 LGHNA and CDR2 YSLEER. CDR3 coding DNA: TGCGCCAGCAGCCAAGATTATCCAGGGGGAGTGAACACTGAAGCTTTCTTT. Translated, it gives CASSQDYPGGVNTEAFF.

This chain uses TRBV7-2 with TRBJ1-1; tentative D call: TRBD1 (6 bases). The CDR3 extends over 14 amino acids. V was clipped by 5 bases and J by 6 bases, with 16 bases between them. The germline gives CDR1 SGHTA, CDR2 FQGNSA. The CDR3 region is CASSPGGRVAEAFF. The CDR3 DNA follows: TGTGCCAGCAGCCCGGGGGGGCGCGTGGCTGAAGCTTTCTTT.

The chain recombines TRBV20-1 with TRBJ2-1; D is unresolved. The germline CDR1 and CDR2 sequences are DFQATT and SNEGSKA (reference sequence). Trimming removed 6 bases at V and 0 bases at J, with 9 bases between. CDR3 length: 13 residues. This CDR3 reads CSAQESSYNEQFF. The CDR3 bases are TGCAGTGCACAAGAAAGCTCCTACAATGAGCAGTTCTTC.

CDR3 nucleotide sequence: TGTGCCAGTCGGACAGCAAGCGGTCAGCCCCAGCATTTT. Amino acid sequence: CASRTASGQPQHF. This chain links TRBV6-5 with TRBJ1-5; maybe TRBD1 (6 bases). V lost 9 bases, J lost 6 bases, and 15 bases lay in between. CDR1 is MNHEY and CDR2 is SVGAGI in the germline V gene. The CDR3 consists of 13 residues.

The V gene is TRBV10-3, the J gene TRBJ2-7, with D possibly matching TRBD2 (5 bases). The V end was cut by 9 bases, the J end by 0 bases, with 12 bases between. The CDR3 contains 13 residues. Germline-derived CDR1 and CDR2 are ENHRY and SYGVKD. This CDR3 reads CAISDYLSYEQYF. CDR3 nucleotides: TGTGCCATTTCAGACTATCTCTCCTACGAGCAGTACTTC.

V is TRBV29-1 and J is TRBJ2-5; D ambiguous. The CDR3 covers 12 residues. The germline CDR1 and CDR2 sequences are SQVTM and ANQGSEA. Trimming shortened V by 4 bases and J by 9 bases, and 15 bases separated the two germline ends. The CDR3 here is CSVGTPVKAQYF. In DNA, the CDR3 is TGCAGCGTTGGGACCCCCGTAAAGGCCCAGTACTTC.

This clonotype showed up just once. The chain carries TRBV2 and TRBJ2-3, with unresolved D. Germline CDR1 and CDR2: SNHLY and FYNNEI. V was cut by 4 bases and J by 0 bases, with 17 bases left in between. The CDR3 totals 17 residues. CDR3 sequence (DNA): TGTGCCAGCAGTGCCCCCCTAAGGACCGATAGCACAGATACGCAGTATTTT. It codes for CASSAPLRTDSTDTQYF. Filled out from reference TRBV2 and TRBJ2-3, the complete variable domain reads EPEVTQTPSHQVTQMGQEVILRCVPISNHLYFYWYRQILGQKVEFLVSFYNNEISEKSEIFDDQFSVERPDGSNFTLKIRSTKLEDSAMYFCASSAPLRTDSTDTQYFGPGTRLTVL.

The rearrangement joins TRBV4-2 to TRBJ1-1; TRBD1 might be the D (6 bases). Per germline, CDR1 LGHNA and CDR2 YNFKEQ. The germline V and J ends were trimmed by 0 bases and 3 bases, with 14 bases remaining between them. The length of the CDR3 is 16 residues. The CDR3 DNA is TGTGCCAGCAGCCAAGACACCACAGGGATCGACACTGAAGCTTTCTTT. This encodes CASSQDTTGIDTEAFF.

This clonotype has a single count. J is TRBJ2-3 and V is TRBV29-1; D may correspond to TRBD1 or TRBD2 (5 bases each). The CDR3 has 15 amino acids. Germline loops: CDR1 SQVTM, CDR2 ANQGSEA. V lost 4 bases and J lost 2, with 16 bases in between. This CDR3 reads CSVVPPGRNTDTQYF. Written as DNA, the CDR3 is TGCAGCGTTGTACCCCCGGGACGGAACACAGATACGCAGTATTTT.

This chain's CDR3 is CASSYTRGFGETQYF. CDR3 bases: TGTGCCAGCAGTTACACCAGGGGTTTTGGCGAGACCCAGTACTTC. This chain joins TRBV6-6 and TRBJ2-5; possibly TRBD1 for D (6 bases). Germline V CDR1 and CDR2: MNHNY, SVGAGI (reference sequence). V was trimmed by 2 bases and J by 5 bases, leaving 15 bases between them. The CDR3 is 15 residues long.

The CDR3 DNA reads TGTGCCAGCAGCTCCGGACAGGTCCAAGAGACCCAGTACTTC. Encoded protein: CASSSGQVQETQYF. The chain carries TRBV5-4 and TRBJ2-5, with TRBD1 identical over 7 bases. V lost 3 bases, J lost 1 base, and 3 bases stayed unmatched. This CDR3 has 14 amino acids. Germline CDR1 is SGHNT and CDR2 is YYREEE (reference sequence). The full variable domain, with the rest looked up from reference TRBV5-4 and TRBJ2-5, is ETGVTQSPTHLIKTRGQQVTLRCSSQSGHNTVSWYQQALGQGPQFIFQYYREEENGRGNFPPRFSGLQFPNYSSELNVNALELDDSALYLCASSSGQVQETQYFGPGTRLLVL.

This clonotype appeared a single time. The J gene is TRBJ2-6, the V gene TRBV12-3 or TRBV12-4, with 11 bases identical to TRBD2. This CDR3 has 18 amino acids. Losses at the gene ends were 6 bases for V and 0 bases for J; bases not matched to a gene: 7. In DNA, the CDR3 is TGTGCCAGCAGCCTTACTAGCGGGGGACGCTCTGGGGCCAACGTCCTGACTTTC. It encodes CASSLTSGGRSGANVLTF.

The J gene is TRBJ2-5, the V gene TRBV4-2; 7 bases are shared with TRBD2. V lost 5 bases to trimming and J lost 2 bases; unmatched junction nucleotides: 2. This CDR3 is 13 amino acids long. Germline V gives CDR1 LGHNA, CDR2 YNFKEQ. The CDR3 is CASSFGGQETQYF. CDR3 nucleotide sequence: TGTGCCAGCAGCTTCGGGGGGCAAGAGACCCAGTACTTC.

The chain couples TRBV7-9 to TRBJ1-5; the match to TRBD1 covers 7 bases. The germline CDR1 and CDR2 sequences are SEHNR and FQNEAQ (reference sequence). The CDR3 runs 16 residues. Trimming removed 1 base from V and 5 bases from J; junction bases left unmatched: 8. The DNA of the CDR3 is TGTGCCAGCAGCTTAGTGGTCGGCCAGGGGGATCAGCCCCAGCATTTT. Translating it yields CASSLVVGQGDQPQHF. Full variable domain (outside the CDR3, taken from reference TRBV7-9 and TRBJ1-5): DTGVSQNPRHKITKRGQNVTFRCDPISEHNRLYWYRQTLGQGPEFLTYFQNEAQLEKSRLLSDRFSAERPKGSFSTLEIQRTEQGDSAMYLCASSLVVGQGDQPQHFGDGTRLSIL.

The V gene is TRBV11-2, the J gene TRBJ1-6; 8 bases agree with TRBD1. The CDR3 has 18 amino acids. With 5 bases clipped from V and 4 bases from J, the junction kept 13 bases outside the gene matches. Germline V lookup: CDR1 SGHAT, CDR2 FQNNGV. CDR3 nucleotides: TGTGCCAGCAGCCCGGGACAGGCAGCGGGAGAATATAATTCACCCCTCCACTTT. Residues: CASSPGQAAGEYNSPLHF.

The V gene is TRBV6-2 or TRBV6-3, the J gene TRBJ1-2; D possibly corresponds to TRBD1 (6 bases). Germline V gene lookup returns CDR1 MNHEY and CDR2 SVGEGT. This CDR3 has 14 amino acids. V lost 5 bases to trimming and J lost 4 bases, with 14 bases between them. CDR3 loop: CASSKRQALYGYTF. DNA of the CDR3: TGTGCCAGCAGTAAGCGACAGGCGCTCTATGGCTACACCTTC.

This chain connects TRBV6-5 to TRBJ2-7; D may correspond to TRBD1 or TRBD2 (6 bases each). This CDR3 spans 15 amino acids. V lost 2 bases, J lost 3 bases, and 14 bases lay in between. Germline assignment: CDR1 MNHEY and CDR2 SVGAGI. In DNA form, the CDR3 reads TGTGCCAGCAGTTACGGGGGGCTCGGAAACTACGAGCAGTACTTC. It translates to CASSYGGLGNYEQYF.